What follows are 17 T cell receptor beta chains derived from one specimen sequenced in a study of shared clonotypes between healthy human individuals. Data came from immunoSEQ multiplex PCR; TCRdb stores just in-frame clones and leaves some out. The sample has 1.6 million or so clones; around 98.5% are singletons. Sample: naive CD4+ T cells sorted from blood. Subset: CD45RA+ positively selected. These TCRs come from a man aged 25 to 40 in good health.

The CDR3 DNA reads TGTGCCAGTAAACGGACTAGCGGTGCAGGGCTGGGTTCCGGGCGCGATGAGCAGTTCTTC. Residues: CASKRTSGAGLGSGRDEQFF. This chain connects TRBV19 to TRBJ2-1; 10 bases line up with TRBD2. Germline lookup yields CDR1 LNHDA and CDR2 SQIVND (reference sequence). The CDR3 is 20 residues long. V lost 7 bases, J lost 8 bases, and 26 bases stayed unmatched.

Remarks on this clone: In the same sample, other DNA sequences code for this CDR3. The rearrangement joins TRBV18 to TRBJ1-1; D ambiguous. The V end lost 5 bases, the J end lost 0 bases, and 4 bases lay between the germline ends. This CDR3 region has 12 residues. The germline V gene encodes CDR1 KGHSH and CDR2 LQKENI. DNA for the CDR3: TGTGCCAGCTCAGGGTTGAACACTGAAGCTTTCTTT. Its translation is CASSGLNTEAFF.

The rearrangement links TRBV4-1 to TRBJ2-1; D perhaps matches TRBD1 (5 bases). Deletions cut 1 base from V and 0 bases from J, with 13 bases between. The germline CDR1 and CDR2 sequences are MGHRA and YSYEKL. There are 17 residues in the CDR3. The CDR3 reads CASSQVPQGSSYNEQFF. The CDR3 bases are TGCGCCAGCAGCCAAGTACCCCAGGGAAGCTCCTACAATGAGCAGTTCTTC.

The rearrangement links TRBV9 to TRBJ2-2; TRBD1 matches at 7 bases. Germline values: CDR1 SGDLS, CDR2 YYNGEE. V lost 3 bases, J lost 6 bases, and 8 bases stayed unmatched. The CDR3 consists of 15 residues. The CDR3 spells CASSADRVGAGELFF. The DNA for the CDR3 is TGTGCCAGCAGCGCCGACAGGGTCGGCGCCGGGGAGCTGTTTTTT.

The chain carries TRBV9 and TRBJ2-2, with D perhaps given as TRBD1 or TRBD2 (5 bases each). CDR3 length: 15 residues. The V end was cut by 10 bases, the J end by 9 bases, with 25 bases between. Germline lookup yields CDR1 SGDLS and CDR2 YYNGEE. CDR3 nucleotides: TGTGCCTCCAATAAGGGGAGCGGTTTAGTCCGGGAGCTGTTTTTT. It is translated as CASNKGSGLVRELFF.

The chain has TRBV2 and TRBJ2-2, with D perhaps TRBD2 (6 bases). Trimming stripped 5 bases from V and 1 base from J, with 11 bases between. The CDR3 totals 15 residues. CDR1 is SNHLY and CDR2 is FYNNEI in the germline V gene. For the CDR3, the DNA is TGTGCCAGCAGTAAAATAGCGGTGAACACCGGGGAGCTGTTTTTT. It specifies CASSKIAVNTGELFF.

The chain joins TRBV28 to TRBJ2-5; TRBD1 or TRBD2 may be the D gene (7 bases each). The CDR3 covers 14 residues. V shed 3 bases and J shed 9 bases, with 17 bases lying between them. Germline V gene data show CDR1 as MDHEN and CDR2 as SYDVKM. DNA for the CDR3: TGTGCCAGCAGTTTCCCTAGCGGCCAGGGGGCCCAGTACTTC. Its protein product is CASSFPSGQGAQYF.

The rearrangement uses TRBV10-1 and TRBJ2-1; D gene uncertain. The V end lost 2 bases, the J end lost 15 bases, and 20 bases lay between the germline ends. Per the germline V gene, CDR1 is WNHNN and CDR2 is SYGVQD (reference sequence). The length of the CDR3 is 14 residues. The chain's CDR3 is CASSEHGRLTGLFF. CDR3 sequence (DNA): TGCGCCAGCAGTGAGCACGGACGATTGACCGGGCTGTTCTTC.

This sequence joins TRBV6-1 and TRBJ1-1; D might be TRBD1 (6 bases). The CDR3 consists of 15 residues. V shed 3 bases and J shed 5 bases, with 16 bases lying between them. CDR1 is MNHNS and CDR2 is SASEGT in the germline V gene. The CDR3 reads CASSEVGGRRTEAFF. CDR3 sequence (DNA): TGTGCCAGCAGTGAGGTTGGGGGGCGGAGGACTGAAGCTTTCTTT.

This chain connects TRBV11-3 to TRBJ2-1; no clear D. Germline loops: CDR1 SGHNT, CDR2 YENEEA. There are 14 residues in the CDR3. Trimming stripped 6 bases from V and 7 bases from J, with 16 bases between. In nucleotides, the CDR3 is TGTGCCAGCAGTAAAGGAGTGGCAGGAAATGAGCAGTTCTTC. Protein: CASSKGVAGNEQFF.

The V and J genes are TRBV29-1 and TRBJ1-1; D is perhaps TRBD1 (5 bases). Trimming cost V 3 bases and J 3 bases, with 11 bases left between them. Germline CDR1 is SQVTM and CDR2 is ANQGSEA. The CDR3 sequence is 13 residues long. In DNA, the CDR3 is TGCAGCGTTGAGGAGGGGCGGGACACTGAAGCTTTCTTT. It specifies CSVEEGRDTEAFF.

About this clone: One junction end does not reproduce the germline sequence, and a read error may be involved. The chain links TRBV11-2 to TRBJ2-7; the D is unclear. CDR3 size: 13 residues. Germline-derived CDR1 and CDR2 are SGHAT and FQNNGV. The CDR3 nucleotides are TGTGCCAGCAGCTTGCTCGGTGGGTTCGAGGTCTTCTTC. It is translated as CASSLLGGFEVFF. Filled out from reference TRBV11-2 and TRBJ2-7, the complete variable domain reads EAGVAQSPRYKIIEKRQSVAFWCNPISGHATLYWYQQILGQGPKLLIQFQNNGVVDDSQLPKDRFSAERLKGVDSTLKIQPAKLEDSAVYLCASSLLGGFEVFFGPGTRLTVT.

About this clone: Other DNA sequences in this specimen translate into the identical CDR3. V and J are TRBV2 and TRBJ2-5; D gene unclear. Deletions cut 6 bases from V and 2 bases from J, with 7 bases between. This CDR3 contains 12 residues. The germline CDR1 and CDR2 sequences are SNHLY and FYNNEI. The CDR3 here is CASRSDQETQYF. The CDR3 DNA sequence: TGTGCCAGCAGGTCGGATCAAGAGACCCAGTACTTC. Supplemented by reference TRBV2 and TRBJ2-5, the full variable domain reads EPEVTQTPSHQVTQMGQEVILRCVPISNHLYFYWYRQILGQKVEFLVSFYNNEISEKSEIFDDQFSVERPDGSNFTLKIRSTKLEDSAMYFCASRSDQETQYFGPGTRLLVL.

The chain is built from TRBV19 and TRBJ1-1; 10 positions match TRBD1. Trimming removed 7 bases from V and 7 bases from J; junction bases left unmatched: 15. CDR1 and CDR2 (germline): LNHDA, SQIVND (reference sequence). The CDR3 is 16 residues long. CDR3 nucleotides: TGTGCCAGTACCTCCGGGACAGGGGAGGTCGAGCGTGAAGCTTTCTTT. Its protein product is CASTSGTGEVEREAFF.

V is TRBV18 and J is TRBJ2-2; TRBD1 matches at 7 bases. Germline V gene data show CDR1 as KGHSH and CDR2 as LQKENI. Trimming at V came to 3 bases and at J to 3 bases, leaving 4 bases not matched to a gene. The CDR3 extends over 15 amino acids. CDR3 DNA sequence: TGTGCCAGCTCACCCGACAGGGCGGACACCGGGGAGCTGTTTTTT. Translating it yields CASSPDRADTGELFF.

The chain carries TRBV5-1 and TRBJ2-7; D gene uncertain. There are 15 residues in the CDR3. The V and J ends lost 4 bases and 4 bases respectively, with 18 bases between them. Germline V lookup: CDR1 SGHRS, CDR2 YFSETQ. The DNA of the CDR3 is TGCGCCAGCAGCCGGACGGAGTCCTTTCGGTACGAGCAGTACTTC. The encoded protein is CASSRTESFRYEQYF. Based on the CDR3 plus reference TRBV5-1 and TRBJ2-7, the full variable domain is KAGVTQTPRYLIKTRGQQVTLSCSPISGHRSVSWYQQTPGQGLQFLFEYFSETQRNKGNFPGRFSGRQFSNSRSEMNVSTLELGDSALYLCASSRTESFRYEQYFGPGTRLTVT.

V and J are TRBV18 and TRBJ2-5, with 13 bases that match TRBD2. The CDR3 has 17 residues. Per germline, CDR1 KGHSH and CDR2 LQKENI. V dropped 3 bases and J dropped 5; count of bases not matched to a gene: 9. This chain's CDR3 is CASSPSRTSGRGETQYF. The CDR3, as DNA: TGTGCCAGCTCACCCTCCCGGACTAGCGGGAGAGGTGAGACCCAGTACTTC. Combining the CDR3 with reference TRBV18 and TRBJ2-5 gives the whole variable domain NAGVMQNPRHLVRRRGQEARLRCSPMKGHSHVYWYRQLPEEGLKFMVYLQKENIIDESGMPKERFSAEFPKEGPSILRIQQVVRGDSAAYFCASSPSRTSGRGETQYFGPGTRLLVL.